The 12 T cell receptor beta chains in this list originate from one sample, sequenced in a study of cytomegalovirus exposure and HLA in healthy donors. 60 Vbeta and 13 Jbeta primers were used in PCR. TCRdb's table, derived via immunoSEQ multiplex PCR, lists solely in-frame clones and lacks some. Here the sample spans over 100,000 clones, 80% to 85% being singletons. Sequencing used PBMCs. The source of these receptors is a man aged 30 to 45 in good health and CMV-seropositive.

The chain carries TRBV5-1 and TRBJ2-7, with D hard to call. CDR1 SGHRS and CDR2 YFSETQ come from the germline V gene. The CDR3 is 13 amino acids. V lost 0 bases, J lost 6 bases, and 10 bases lay in between. CDR3 sequence (DNA): TGCGCCAGCAGCTTGGTTCCGGGTTCCGAGCAGTACTTC. It is translated as CASSLVPGSEQYF.

This clone was observed a handful of times. The chain couples TRBV6-5 to TRBJ2-1; 13 bases are shared with TRBD2. Trimming at V came to 6 bases and at J to 7 bases, leaving 6 bases not matched to a gene. From germline, CDR1 is MNHEY and CDR2 SVGAGI. The CDR3 is made up of 15 amino acids. CDR3 residues: CASRLGLAGVNEQFF. CDR3 coding DNA: TGTGCCAGCAGGCTCGGACTAGCGGGAGTAAATGAGCAGTTCTTC.

The chain has TRBV5-4 and TRBJ2-4; tentatively, D is TRBD2 (5 bases). The CDR3 length is 17 residues. Germline CDR1 and CDR2: SGHNT and YYREEE (reference sequence). Trimming stripped 1 base from V and 3 bases from J, with 17 bases between. Here the CDR3 DNA reads TGTGCCAGCAGCTTGCCTCCGAGCCACGGGGTCAAAAACATTCAGTACTTC. Amino acids: CASSLPPSHGVKNIQYF.

The rearrangement uses TRBV5-4 and TRBJ2-1, with 12 nucleotides matching TRBD2. V lost 0 bases, J lost 9 bases, and 4 bases stayed unmatched. The CDR3 runs to 15 residues. Germline V gene lookup returns CDR1 SGHNT and CDR2 YYREEE (reference sequence). The DNA of the CDR3 is TGTGCCAGCAGCTTGGGGCTAGCGGGAGGGGCTGAGCAGTTCTTC. It encodes CASSLGLAGGAEQFF.

This clone has a handful of counts. The V gene is TRBV28, the J gene TRBJ1-4; tentatively, D is TRBD1 (6 bases). CDR3 size: 15 residues. V was cut by 2 bases and J by 8 bases, with 15 bases left in between. In germline, CDR1 is MDHEN, CDR2 SYDVKM. The CDR3 bases are TGTGCCAGCAGTTTAATAACAGGGCGAAGCGAAAAACTGTTTTTT. Protein product: CASSLITGRSEKLFF.

The chain recombines TRBV19 with TRBJ2-2; D perhaps matches TRBD1 (6 bases). The V and J ends lost 3 bases and 6 bases respectively, with 11 bases between them. The CDR3 loop spans 14 amino acids. Looked up from germline, CDR1 is LNHDA and CDR2 is SQIVND (reference sequence). Here the CDR3 DNA reads TGTGCCAGTAGTATTGAGGACAGCGCCGGGGAGCTGTTTTTT. Protein: CASSIEDSAGELFF.

The V call is TRBV30, the J call TRBJ1-1; no definite D call. This CDR3 contains 13 residues. Germline lookup yields CDR1 GTSNPN and CDR2 SVGIG (reference sequence). V was cut by 5 bases and J by 5 bases, with 15 bases left in between. CDR3 loop: CAWARGGRTEAFF. The CDR3 DNA sequence: TGTGCCTGGGCCCGGGGAGGTCGAACTGAAGCTTTCTTT.

The chain is built from TRBV18 and TRBJ2-7; 8 bases map to TRBD1. Germline V CDR1 and CDR2: KGHSH, LQKENI. There are 14 residues in the CDR3. J gave up 1 base and V 5 bases, and 4 bases lay outside the gene matches. CDR3 DNA: TGTGCCAGCTCATTCGACAGGGGTTCCTACGAGCAGTACGTC. This encodes CASSFDRGSYEQYV.

This chain uses TRBV28 with TRBJ1-5; 7 positions match TRBD1. J lost 4 bases, V lost 6 bases, and 3 bases had no gene match. CDR3 size: 13 residues. Germline CDR1 is MDHEN and CDR2 is SYDVKM. This CDR3 reads CASRRTGNQPQHF. CDR3 DNA: TGTGCCAGCAGGCGGACAGGAAATCAGCCCCAGCATTTT.

This clone was observed once. The gene calls are TRBV5-4 and TRBJ2-2; perhaps TRBD2 as D (6 bases). Germline V CDR1 and CDR2: SGHNT, YYREEE (reference sequence). This CDR3 comprises 14 residues. Trimming removed 4 bases at V and 3 bases at J, with 10 bases between. CDR3: CASSLGGDTGELFF. The CDR3 DNA sequence: TGTGCCAGCAGCCTCGGCGGGGACACCGGGGAGCTGTTTTTT.

The genes are TRBV9 and TRBJ2-1, with 7 bases lining up with TRBD2. The junction had 11 bases not matched to a gene; V was cut back by 0 bases and J by 2 bases. The CDR3 totals 18 residues. CDR1 is SGDLS, CDR2 YYNGEE, per germline. Here the CDR3 DNA reads TGTGCCAGCAGCGTAGGTCTAGGAGGCGGGGGACCCTACAATGAGCAGTTCTTC. As protein: CASSVGLGGGGPYNEQFF.

V is TRBV28 and J is TRBJ2-1; 10 bases align to TRBD2. The CDR3 has 15 amino acids. The V gene end was trimmed by 6 bases and the J gene end by 6 bases; junction bases not matched to a gene: 8. Germline CDR1 reads MDHEN; CDR2 reads SYDVKM. The CDR3 sequence: CASSLPGTSVNEQFF. CDR3 DNA sequence: TGTGCCAGCAGCTTGCCCGGGACTAGCGTCAATGAGCAGTTCTTC. The full variable domain, with the rest looked up from reference TRBV28 and TRBJ2-1, is DVKVTQSSRYLVKRTGEKVFLECVQDMDHENMFWYRQDPGLGLRLIYFSYDVKMKEKGDIPEGYSVSREKKERFSLILESASTNQTSMYLCASSLPGTSVNEQFFGPGTRLTVL.